This TCR beta chain was identified in a study of identical twins. From the 5' RACE reads, TCRdb called clonotypes with MiXCR, one entry per CDR3 protein. The data contain hundreds of thousands of distinct CDR3 sequences, less than 9.5% of them seen just once; the ten biggest clones take up 4.5% to 5.5%. This clonotype came up many times. Germline CDR1 is GTSNPN and CDR2 is SVGIG (reference sequence). The CDR3 extends over 16 amino acids. The ends were cut back, 1 base at V and 3 bases at J, with 15 bases in the middle. This clonotype originated in a woman between 18 and 30 years old in good health. The chain joins TRBV30 to TRBJ2-2, with D possibly TRBD1 on 6 matching bases. Sequencing was done on a sample of memory (CD45RO+) T cells sorted from blood. The CDR3 here is CAWSAGAFQYTGELFF. DNA for the CDR3: TGTGCCTGGAGTGCAGGGGCATTCCAGTACACCGGGGAGCTGTTTTTT.